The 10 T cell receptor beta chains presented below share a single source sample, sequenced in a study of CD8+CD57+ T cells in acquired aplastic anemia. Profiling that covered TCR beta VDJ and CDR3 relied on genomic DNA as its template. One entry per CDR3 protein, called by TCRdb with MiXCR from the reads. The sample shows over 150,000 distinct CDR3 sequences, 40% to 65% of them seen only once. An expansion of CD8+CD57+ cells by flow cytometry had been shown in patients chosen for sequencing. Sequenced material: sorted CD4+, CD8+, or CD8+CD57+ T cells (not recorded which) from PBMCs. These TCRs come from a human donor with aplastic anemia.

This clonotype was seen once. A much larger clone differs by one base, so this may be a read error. The CDR3 DNA reads TGTGCCAGCAGCTTGTCGGGGACAGTTATTGAAGATACGCGGTATTTT. Translation gives CASSLSGTVIEDTRYF. J is TRBJ2-3 and V is TRBV5-6, with TRBD1 matching over 7 bases. The CDR3 consists of 16 residues. Looked up from germline, CDR1 is SGHDT and CDR2 is YYEEEE.

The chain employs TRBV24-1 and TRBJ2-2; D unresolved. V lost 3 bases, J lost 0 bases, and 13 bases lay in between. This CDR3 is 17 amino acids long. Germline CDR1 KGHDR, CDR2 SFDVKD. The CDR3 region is CATSDASRSTNTGELFF. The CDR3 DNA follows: TGTGCCACCAGTGATGCCTCAAGAAGTACGAACACCGGGGAGCTGTTTTTT.

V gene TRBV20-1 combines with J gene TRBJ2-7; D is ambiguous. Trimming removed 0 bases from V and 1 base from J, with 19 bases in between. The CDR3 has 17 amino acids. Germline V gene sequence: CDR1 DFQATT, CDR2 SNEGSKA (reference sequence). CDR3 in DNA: TGCAGTGCTAGAGACCTGGGCACGTCATCAAGGTCCTACGAGCAGTACTTC. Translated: CSARDLGTSSRSYEQYF.

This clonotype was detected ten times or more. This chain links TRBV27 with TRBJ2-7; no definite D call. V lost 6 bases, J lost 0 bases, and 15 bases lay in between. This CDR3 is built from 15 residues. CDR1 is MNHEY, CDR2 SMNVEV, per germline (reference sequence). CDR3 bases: TGTGCCAGCAGCCTAGTACCACGGAGCTCCTACGAGCAGTACTTC. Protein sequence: CASSLVPRSSYEQYF.

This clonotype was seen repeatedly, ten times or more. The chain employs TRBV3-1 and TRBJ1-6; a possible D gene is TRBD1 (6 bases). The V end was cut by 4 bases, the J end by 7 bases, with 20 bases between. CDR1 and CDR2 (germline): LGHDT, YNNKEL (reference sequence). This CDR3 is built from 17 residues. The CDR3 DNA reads TGTGCCAGCAGCCCCCTTCTGTTAACAGGGTCGAATTCACCCCTCCACTTT. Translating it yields CASSPLLLTGSNSPLHF.

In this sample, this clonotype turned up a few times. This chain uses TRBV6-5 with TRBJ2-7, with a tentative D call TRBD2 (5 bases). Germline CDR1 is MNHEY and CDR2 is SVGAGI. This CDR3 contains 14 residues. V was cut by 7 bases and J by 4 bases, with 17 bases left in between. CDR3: CASICPGTPYEQYF. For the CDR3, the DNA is TGTGCCAGCATTTGTCCGGGAACACCTTACGAGCAGTACTTC.

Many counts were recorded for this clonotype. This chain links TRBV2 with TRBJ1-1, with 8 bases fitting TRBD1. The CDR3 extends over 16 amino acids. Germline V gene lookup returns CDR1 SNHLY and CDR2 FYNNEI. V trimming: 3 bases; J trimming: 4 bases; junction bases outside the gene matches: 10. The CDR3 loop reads CASSDLSGGAGTEAFF. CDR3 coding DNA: TGTGCCAGCAGTGATTTGTCAGGGGGCGCGGGCACTGAAGCTTTCTTT.

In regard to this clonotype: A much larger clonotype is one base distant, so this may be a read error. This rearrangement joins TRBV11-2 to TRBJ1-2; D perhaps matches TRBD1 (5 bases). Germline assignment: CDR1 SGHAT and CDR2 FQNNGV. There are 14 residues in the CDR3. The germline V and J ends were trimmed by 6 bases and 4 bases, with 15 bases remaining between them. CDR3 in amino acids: CASSAHRNFYGYTF. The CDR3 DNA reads TGTGCCAGCAGTGCCCACAGGAATTTCTATGGCTACACCTTC.

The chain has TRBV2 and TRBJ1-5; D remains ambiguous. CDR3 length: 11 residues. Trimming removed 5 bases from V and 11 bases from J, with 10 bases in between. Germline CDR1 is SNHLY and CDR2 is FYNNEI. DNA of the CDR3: TGTGCCAGCAGTTCTCGGGAGACCCAGCATTTT. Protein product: CASSSRETQHF.

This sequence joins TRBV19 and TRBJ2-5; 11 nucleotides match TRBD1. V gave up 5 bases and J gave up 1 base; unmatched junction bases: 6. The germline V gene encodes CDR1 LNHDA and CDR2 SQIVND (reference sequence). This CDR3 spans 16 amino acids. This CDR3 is CASSHRDRGSQETQYF. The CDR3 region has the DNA TGTGCCAGTAGTCACCGGGACAGGGGGTCCCAAGAGACCCAGTACTTC.